This T cell receptor (beta chain) was recovered during a study of blood T cell repertoires in COVID-19 (dated by TCRdb to 2018 to 2021). Study-level background: Samples from collaborators originated in the United States, Italy and Spain and spanned both the acute and convalescent phases of COVID-19. The prospective study material was composed of cDNA or gDNA derived from T cells, B-cell-depleted T cells, or PBMCs. Deeply sampled blood TCRbeta repertoires from subjects exposed to, actively infected with, or recovered from COVID-19 were included in the dataset. The repertoires were released in a freely available public database intended as a resource for research on the immune response to SARS-CoV-2. The samples were drawn from two sources: the first 160 participants of the ongoing ImmuneRACE study, and 1,000 to 1,500 subjects contributed by 6 global collaborators. Nearly every sample came with metadata listing a de-identified subject ID, COVID-19 status, age in years and sex. Where HLA class I and class II types were available, the types were taken from metadata supplied by the sample provider, not from assay-based typing. Results the study describes overall, beyond this receptor: Clinical and demographic metadata were provided uncurated, with the amount varying by source and participant.

Collaborating institutions collected whole blood in K2EDTA tubes following their own protocols. For TCRbeta analysis, collaborators shipped samples in one of three forms: frozen whole blood, isolated PBMCs, or DNA extracted from either of those sample types. V and J lose 4 bases and 1 base, and a span of 4 bases separates them. Looking up the germline V gene (reference sequence) yields CDR1 LNHNV and CDR2 YYDKDF. The CDR3 runs 13 amino acids, cysteine and phenylalanine included. CDR3 DNA only is kept here, 39 bases in frame from base 1. About this clone itself: Which antigen it targets is not known. Base qualities were left out, and no much larger clone turns up one base away.

TCRbeta CDR3 regions were amplified from genomic DNA by means of the immunoSEQ Assay, a bias-controlled multiplex PCR. As for how the authors treated the data: The number of nucleated cells in each sample was estimated by amplification of reference gene primers within the assay. To quantify the absolute abundance of each unique TCRbeta CDR3 rearrangement, sequence reads were collapsed and filtered. For each sample, productive Simpson clonality was calculated as the square root of Simpson's diversity index over productive rearrangements. In TCRdb, the immuneACCESS table is reduced to in-frame sequences with V and J assigned. These tables do not hold every clone; where another copy was compared, an unresolved V gene accounts for under half, and the others remain unexplained. V and J calls and clone size are those listed in that table; D and trimming were worked out from the DNA. The table for this sample lists 190,000 or so clones; around 90% of them were counted only once. The top ten clones comprise around 7% of the sample.

Source material: peripheral blood. The clonotype originates from a man in his forties with acute or convalescent COVID-19. This chain joins TRBV15 to TRBJ1-4, with the D gene call left open. The CDR3: CATSIKTNEKLFF. The nucleotides are TGTGCCACCAGCATCAAAACTAATGAAAAACTGTTTTTT.